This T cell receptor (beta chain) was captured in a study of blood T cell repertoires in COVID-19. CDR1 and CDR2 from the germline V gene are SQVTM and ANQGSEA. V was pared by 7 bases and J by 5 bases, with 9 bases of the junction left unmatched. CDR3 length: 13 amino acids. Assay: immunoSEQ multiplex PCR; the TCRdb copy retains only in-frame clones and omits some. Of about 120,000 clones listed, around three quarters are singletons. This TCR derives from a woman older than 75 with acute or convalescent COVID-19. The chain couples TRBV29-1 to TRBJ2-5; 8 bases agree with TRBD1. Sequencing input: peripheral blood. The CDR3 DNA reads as TGCAGCGGTTCAAGACAGGGGACGGAGACCCAGTACTTC. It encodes CSGSRQGTETQYF.